This T cell receptor (beta chain) emerged from a study of breast tumors, draining lymph nodes, adjacent tissues (TCRdb year 2016). Broadly, across the study: In breast cancer patients, the study compared the TCR beta repertoires of tumor, adjacent nontumor tissue and axillary lymph nodes. In human breast cancer, the study set out to evaluate how tumor, surrounding tissue and draining lymph node repertoires relate to one another and whether T cells may move between these sites.

This clonotype has ten or more counts. This receptor's antigen is unknown. Qualities for individual bases were not recorded, and no much larger clone is one base off. Lymph node samples were obtained from the axillary draining lymph nodes of breast cancer patients. Sequencing relied on an Illumina HiSeq 2000. TCR beta chain libraries were generated by multiplex PCR amplification. High-throughput sequencing was used to analyze the amplified TCR beta chain products. The public sequencing data were trimmed at Q25 with fastp and processed into clonotypes with MiXCR by TCRdb, which kept only in-frame beta chains. Here each entry gathers all rows of one CDR3 protein and keeps the most common genes and DNA. Recorded for this sample are about 120,000 distinct CDR3 sequences; 15% to 20% of them occurred a single time. Jointly, the top ten make up less than 4% of the sample. At the junction V is shortened by 3 bases and J by 0 bases, with 8 bases in between. From a lookup of the germline V gene (reference sequence), CDR1 and CDR2 are LNHDA and SQIVND. The CDR3 spans 14 residues, from the cysteine through the phenylalanine. The kept DNA is CDR3 alone, 42 bases in frame from the first base.

Points the paper makes about the study in general: The data were considered consistent with most tumor T cells being derived from the lymph node and subsequently expanding within tumor tissue. Tumor T-cell repertoires showed less diversity than lymph node repertoires and more diversity than nontumor tissue repertoires, and tumor T-cell repertoires showed preferential V and J gene usage. The study presented the conclusion that tumor T cells originate in lymph nodes as consistent with a hypothesis, not as something directly demonstrated. Tumor and nontumor tissue repertoires were found to be significantly more similar in luminal-like than in basal-like breast cancer.

This receptor was obtained from a female donor with breast cancer. Some clones in this sample may be carry-over from other donors' samples. The V and J genes are TRBV19 and TRBJ1-2, with no confident D gene call. Sequencing input: axillary lymph node tissue. CDR3 loop: CASSMVPANYGYTF. The DNA reads as follows: TGTGCCAGTAGTATGGTCCCGGCTAACTATGGCTACACCTTC.